The 17 T cell receptor beta chains reported below all come from one sample, sequenced in a study of OX40 agonist ivuxolimab in advanced cancers. Here immunoSEQ multiplex PCR was the method, and the copy in TCRdb shows in-frame clones only, minus some. The sample carries roughly 49,000 clones, 81% recorded once. This sample comprised CD4+ or CD8+ T cells sorted from blood, obtained in a trial of the OX40 agonist ivuxolimab. The receptors stem from an adult with an advanced solid tumor such as melanoma, head and neck, liver or kidney cancer.

The chain carries TRBV28 and TRBJ2-7; D might be TRBD1 (5 bases). The CDR3 consists of 11 residues. CDR1 and CDR2 from the germline V gene are MDHEN and SYDVKM. Trimming left V 6 bases short and J 6 bases short, with 9 bases between. The CDR3 loop is CASSSGFEQYF. Written as DNA, the CDR3 is TGTGCCAGCAGCTCAGGGTTCGAGCAGTACTTC. Using reference TRBV28 and TRBJ2-7 for the parts outside the CDR3, the full variable domain is DVKVTQSSRYLVKRTGEKVFLECVQDMDHENMFWYRQDPGLGLRLIYFSYDVKMKEKGDIPEGYSVSREKKERFSLILESASTNQTSMYLCASSSGFEQYFGPGTRLTVT.

The chain combines TRBV5-4 with TRBJ1-1; D unresolved. Deletions cut 2 bases from V and 3 bases from J, with 11 bases between. This CDR3 has 14 amino acids. Germline V lookup: CDR1 SGHNT, CDR2 YYREEE (reference sequence). Here the CDR3 reads CASSLHGVYTEAFF. CDR3 bases: TGTGCCAGCAGCTTACATGGGGTTTACACTGAAGCTTTCTTT.

V gene TRBV19 combines with J gene TRBJ2-7; 9 bases fit TRBD1. The CDR3 extends over 15 amino acids. Trimming cost V 5 bases and J 3 bases; bases outside gene matches: 8. The germline V gene encodes CDR1 LNHDA and CDR2 SQIVND (reference sequence). CDR3 amino acids: CASSPGQGIFYEQYF. CDR3 bases: TGTGCCAGTAGTCCGGGACAGGGTATCTTCTACGAGCAGTACTTC.

In this sample, this clone turned up a few times. The J gene is TRBJ2-1, the V gene TRBV19, with a tentative D call TRBD1 (6 bases). CDR3 length: 14 residues. Trimming removed 4 bases from V and 4 bases from J, with 11 bases in between. Germline-derived CDR1 and CDR2 are LNHDA and SQIVND (reference sequence). In DNA form, the CDR3 reads TGTGCCAGTAGTACAGGACAGACGTACAATGAGCAGTTCTTC. Translation gives CASSTGQTYNEQFF. The full variable domain, rest sourced from reference TRBV19 and TRBJ2-1, is DGGITQSPKYLFRKEGQNVTLSCEQNLNHDAMYWYRQDPGQGLRLIYYSQIVNDFQKGDIAEGYSVSREKKESFPLTVTSAQKNPTAFYLCASSTGQTYNEQFFGPGTRLTVL.

Written as DNA, the CDR3 is TGTGCCAGCAGCGGGGAAGGGGCTAACTATGGCTACACCTTC. It yields the protein CASSGEGANYGYTF. This chain joins TRBV9 and TRBJ1-2; possible D gene TRBD1, 5 bases. CDR3 length: 14 residues. Trimming cost V 3 bases and J 0 bases, with 9 bases left between them. Germline V gene sequence: CDR1 SGDLS, CDR2 YYNGEE.

This clone has just one count. The chain combines TRBV6-1 with TRBJ1-5, with TRBD1 identical over 8 bases. The CDR3 covers 14 residues. The junction had 5 bases not matched to a gene; V was cut back by 7 bases and J by 3 bases. Germline CDR1 MNHNS, CDR2 SASEGT. CDR3 coding DNA: TGTGCCAGCATGTACAGGGGGAACAATCAGCCCCAGCATTTT. Its protein product is CASMYRGNNQPQHF.

The chain employs TRBV28 and TRBJ2-2; maybe TRBD1 (5 bases). The CDR3 has 16 amino acids. Trimming cost V 5 bases and J 3 bases, with 16 bases left between them. Germline CDR1 and CDR2: MDHEN and SYDVKM. CDR3 residues: CASSLADNTDTGELFF. CDR3 bases: TGTGCCAGCAGTCTTGCGGACAACACAGACACCGGGGAGCTGTTTTTT.

The rearrangement uses TRBV11-2 and TRBJ1-1, with a tentative D call TRBD1 (5 bases). Looked up from germline, CDR1 is SGHAT and CDR2 is FQNNGV. This CDR3 spans 12 amino acids. V gave up 5 bases and J gave up 6 bases, with 10 bases separating them. In DNA, the CDR3 is TGTGCCAGCAGCCCGGGGGGGGCTGAAGCTTTCTTT. It specifies CASSPGGAEAFF.

The chain has TRBV9 and TRBJ2-1, with D possibly being TRBD1 (5 bases). The CDR3 is 15 residues long. The germline V and J ends were trimmed by 3 bases and 7 bases, with 17 bases remaining between them. The V gene's germline CDR1 is SGDLS and CDR2 YYNGEE. The CDR3 DNA follows: TGTGCCAGCAGCGAGGACCTGACAGAGAGTAATGAGCAGTTCTTC. Translated: CASSEDLTESNEQFF.

This chain uses TRBV13 with TRBJ1-2; 8 bases match TRBD1. The germline CDR1 and CDR2 sequences are PRHDT and FYEKMQ (reference sequence). There are 14 residues in the CDR3. Trimming at V came to 5 bases and at J to 6 bases, leaving 8 bases not matched to a gene. This CDR3 is CASSTGQGTDGYTF. DNA of the CDR3: TGTGCCAGCAGCACCGGACAGGGAACGGATGGCTACACCTTC.

By frequency in the sample, this clone is medium-sized (0.01 to 0.1%). The chain has TRBV6-5 and TRBJ2-5, with D possibly being TRBD2 (5 bases). Germline V gene lookup returns CDR1 MNHEY and CDR2 SVGAGI. The V end lost 0 bases, the J end lost 5 bases, and 16 bases lay between the germline ends. This CDR3 has 16 residues. The CDR3: CASSYSITTSGETQYF. The CDR3 DNA reads TGTGCCAGCAGTTACTCAATTACTACCAGCGGCGAGACCCAGTACTTC.

The rearrangement uses TRBV7-8 and TRBJ2-5, with TRBD2 matching over 9 bases. The CDR3 consists of 16 residues. V trimming: 4 bases; J trimming: 9 bases; junction bases outside the gene matches: 15. CDR1 is SGHVS, CDR2 FQNEAQ, per germline. The CDR3 loop is CASSSPGAGGKRPQYF. In nucleotides, the CDR3 is TGTGCCAGCAGCTCCCCCGGGGCGGGAGGGAAGAGACCCCAGTACTTC.

The V call is TRBV5-6, the J call TRBJ2-3, with 15 bases aligning to TRBD2. The J segment lost 0 bases and the V segment lost 2 bases, leaving 4 bases of the junction unmatched. The CDR3 has 18 residues. Looked up from germline, CDR1 is SGHDT and CDR2 is YYEEEE. The CDR3 coding sequence is TGTGCCAGCAGCTTCGGACTAGCGGGGGGGCTAAGCACAGATACGCAGTATTTT. As protein: CASSFGLAGGLSTDTQYF. Full variable domain (remainder filled in from reference TRBV5-6 and TRBJ2-3): DAGVTQSPTHLIKTRGQQVTLRCSPKSGHDTVSWYQQALGQGPQFIFQYYEEEERQRGNFPDRFSGHQFPNYSSELNVNALLLGDSALYLCASSFGLAGGLSTDTQYFGPGTRLTVL.

Only one count was recorded for this clone. The CDR3 DNA reads as TGTGCCAGCAGCGTAGAACCTGGGACGGGGGAGCAGTACTTC. Translating gives CASSVEPGTGEQYF. V and J are TRBV9 and TRBJ2-7, with D perhaps being TRBD1 or TRBD2 (5 bases each). V was trimmed by 0 bases and J by 7 bases, leaving 14 bases between them. The germline CDR1 and CDR2 sequences are SGDLS and YYNGEE. This CDR3 has 14 amino acids.

The chain combines TRBV7-8 with TRBJ2-5, with TRBD2 matching 9 bases. The J call may be incorrect, as the DNA end agrees better with TRBJ2-7. Germline CDR1 reads SGHVS; CDR2 reads FQNEAQ. The CDR3 sequence is 16 residues long. CDR3 in DNA: TGTGCCAGCAGCTCGCCTAGCGGGGTCCCCTCCTACGAGCAGTACTTC. The encoded protein is CASSSPSGVPSYEQYF.

The chain carries TRBV6-5 and TRBJ2-1; D might be TRBD2 (6 bases). The CDR3 totals 14 residues. The germline V and J ends were trimmed by 8 bases and 6 bases, with 17 bases remaining between them. CDR1 is MNHEY and CDR2 is SVGAGI in the germline V gene. Written as DNA, the CDR3 is TGTGCCAGCGGAGGGGTAGGGAATGGCAATGAGCAGTTCTTC. This translates into CASGGVGNGNEQFF.

The rearrangement links TRBV9 to TRBJ1-1, with D unclear. The germline V gene encodes CDR1 SGDLS and CDR2 YYNGEE. The CDR3 length is 16 residues. The ends were cut back, 4 bases at V and 0 bases at J, with 16 bases in the middle. In nucleotides, the CDR3 is TGTGCCAGCAGCTTGGCCGCGGAACGTATGAACACTGAAGCTTTCTTT. This sequence encodes CASSLAAERMNTEAFF.